This is a list of T cell receptor beta chains from one sample in a study of CD8 T cell repertoires and HIV-1 epitope variants. The repertoire was sequenced with immunoSEQ multiplex PCR; TCRdb's copy has only in-frame clones and lacks some. Altogether 95,000 or so clones are present, 70% to 75% being singletons, with the ten largest covering around 24%. The material sequenced was uncultured baseline CD8+ T cells from peripheral blood mononuclear cells (PBMCs). These receptors came from a male donor with HIV. Both conserved end residues are part of each CDR3. The D gene is left open where the match is weak. Not every row has a clone size; where given, it reads once, few, many or a size class.

-	TRBJ2-4	-	TRBV7-2	TGTGCCAGCAGCTTGGGGGGGCAGAAAAACATTCAGTACTTC	CASSLGGQKNIQYF
TRBD2	TRBJ2-3	-	TRBV30	TGTGCCTGGACGACGGGGGGGAGCTTAGATACGCAGTATTTT	CAWTTGGSLDTQYF
-	TRBJ1-1	many	TRBV9	TGTGCCAGCAGCGCCGGGGAGATTTTGAACACTGAAGCTTTCTTT	CASSAGEILNTEAFF
TRBD2	TRBJ2-7	-	TRBV28	TGTGCCAGCAGGGAGGCGGGACTAGCGGGACCTGGGGAGCAGTACTTC	CASREAGLAGPGEQYF
TRBD2	TRBJ2-1	-	TRBV28	TGTGCCAGCAGTTTACTAGCGGGAGGGCGAGGCTACAATGAGCAGTTCTTC	CASSLLAGGRGYNEQFF
-	TRBJ2-3	-	TRBV19	TGTGCCAGTAGTCCCGGGACGGGCGCGGATACGCAGTATTTT	CASSPGTGADTQYF
-	TRBJ2-7	-	TRBV10-3	TGTGCCATCAGTGAAATGGCTGCTTCGAGCTCCTACGAGCAGTACTTC	CAISEMAASSSYEQYF
-	TRBJ2-3	-	TRBV5-1	TGCGCCAGCAGCTTGGGCGGGGGCCGCACAGATACGCAGTATTTT	CASSLGGGRTDTQYF
TRBD1	TRBJ1-5	-	TRBV9	TGTGCCAGCAGCCCGACAGGGAACAATCAGCCCCAGCATTTT	CASSPTGNNQPQHF
-	TRBJ2-7	once	TRBV7-2	TGTGCCAGCAGCTTAGGAGGGGGGACCTTCTACGAGCAGTACTTC	CASSLGGGTFYEQYF
TRBD1	TRBJ2-1	-	TRBV5-5	TGTGCCATGTCAGGGGGCGCCTACAATGAGCAGTTCTTC	CAMSGGAYNEQFF
-	TRBJ2-3	-	TRBV30	TGTGCCTGGAGTACCTTTCCGGCAGATACGCAGTATTTT	CAWSTFPADTQYF
TRBD1	TRBJ1-4	-	TRBV18	TGTGCCAGCTCCCCCGGACAGGGCCAACTGTTTTTT	CASSPGQGQLFF
-	TRBJ1-6	-	TRBV30	TGTGCCTGGGCCCAGGCGGGGATCGGGTCACCCCTCCACTTT	CAWAQAGIGSPLHF
TRBD2	TRBJ2-7	-	TRBV7-2	TGTGCCAGCAGCTTAGTGGGTCGGGGGGGAAAATACGAGCAGTACTTC	CASSLVGRGGKYEQYF
TRBD2	TRBJ2-7	-	TRBV7-6	TGTGCCAGCAGCCGCACGGGGGGGGATCAGCAGTACTTC	CASSRTGGDQQYF
-	TRBJ1-1	-	TRBV27	TGTGCCAGCAGCCTTGAAAGAGGGCTGGACACTGAAGCTTTCTTT	CASSLERGLDTEAFF
-	TRBJ2-7	-	TRBV9	TGTGCCAGCAGCGTAGCGGAAGGCGAGCAGTACTTC	CASSVAEGEQYF
-	TRBJ1-6	-	TRBV7-8	TGTGCCAGCAGCTCGGGGGCGGTGGGCTCACCCCTCCACTTT	CASSSGAVGSPLHF
TRBD1	TRBJ2-7	few	TRBV6-1	TGTGCCAGCAGTCCGGGACAGGGCGAGCAGTACTTC	CASSPGQGEQYF
-	TRBJ2-7	-	TRBV6-6	TGTGCCAGCAGTTACCTACAGATCTACGAGCAGTACTTC	CASSYLQIYEQYF
-	TRBJ1-2	-	TRBV28	TGTGCCAGCAGCAACAGGGATGGCTACACCTTC	CASSNRDGYTF
-	TRBJ1-6	-	TRBV7-9	TGTGCCAGCAACTTACAGGGAAATTCACCCCTCCACTTT	CASNLQGNSPLHF
-	TRBJ2-7	-	TRBV29-1	TGCAGCGTTGAAAGTCCGGGAAATCCCTCCTACGAGCAGTACTTC	CSVESPGNPSYEQYF
-	TRBJ1-1	-	TRBV28	TGTGCCAGCAGGGACCGGGATGAAGCTTTCTTT	CASRDRDEAFF
-	TRBJ2-7	-	TRBV28	TGTGCCAGCAGTGGGCGGTACGAGCAGTACTTC	CASSGRYEQYF
TRBD1	TRBJ1-2	-	TRBV19	TGTGCCAGTAGTATGAACAGGGGGAGAACATATGGCTACACCTTC	CASSMNRGRTYGYTF
-	TRBJ1-1	-	TRBV29-1	TGCAGCGTCGAAAGGAACACTGAAGCTTTCTTT	CSVERNTEAFF
-	TRBJ2-7	-	TRBV6-5	TGTGCCAGCAGTTCAACGGCTACCTACGAGCAGTACTTC	CASSSTATYEQYF
-	TRBJ2-7	-	TRBV9	TGTGCCAGCAGCGCGACGGGTGGCGAGCAGTACTTC	CASSATGGEQYF
-	TRBJ1-1	-	TRBV15	TGTGCCACCAGCAGAGATAGGCGAGAACGGAACACTGAAGCTTTCTTT	CATSRDRRERNTEAFF
TRBD1	TRBJ1-1	-	TRBV7-2	TGTGCCAGCAGCCTCGGGACAGGGTATGCTGAAGCTTTCTTT	CASSLGTGYAEAFF
TRBD1	TRBJ2-7	-	TRBV28	TGTGCCAGCAGAGGACAGGTGCCCTACGAGCAGTACTTC	CASRGQVPYEQYF
TRBD1	TRBJ2-3	-	TRBV28	TGTGCCAGCAAAGGGGGCGATACGCAGTATTTT	CASKGGDTQYF
-	TRBJ1-2	-	TRBV27	TGTGCCAGCAGTTTACAGGAGGTAAGCTATGGCTACACCTTC	CASSLQEVSYGYTF
TRBD2	TRBJ2-7	-	TRBV5-4	TGTGCCGCTAGCGGGAGGCCCCCTTCCGAGCAGTACTTC	CAASGRPPSEQYF
-	TRBJ2-7	-	TRBV6-1	TGTGCCAGCAGTGACTTCAGGGGTTCCGAGCAGTACTTC	CASSDFRGSEQYF
-	TRBJ2-7	-	TRBV25-1	TGTGCCAGCACCCCTCGGGACCCATGGGAGAGGCAGTACTTC	CASTPRDPWERQYF
TRBD1	TRBJ1-2	-	TRBV28	TGTGCCAGCACCGAGACAGGGTATAAGAGCTATGGCTACACCTTC	CASTETGYKSYGYTF
-	TRBJ2-7	-	TRBV28	TGTGCCAGCAGTTTAAATCGCGGGACGGGACACTTCGTTATGTACTTC	CASSLNRGTGHFVMYF
TRBD1	TRBJ1-4	-	TRBV7-7	TGTGCCAGCAGCTTAGGGACAGGCGGACCTAATGAAAAACTGTTTTTT	CASSLGTGGPNEKLFF
TRBD2	TRBJ2-1	-	TRBV6-5	TGTGCCAGCAGTTTCGGGACTAGCGACGAGTTCTTC	CASSFGTSDEFF
TRBD2	TRBJ2-7	-	TRBV5-8	TGTGCCAGCAGCTTGGTATTGGGCGGGACTAGCATGGACAGTTCTTACGAGCAGTACTTC	CASSLVLGGTSMDSSYEQYF
TRBD1	TRBJ2-5	-	TRBV6-5	TGTGCCAGCAGTTACCGGACAGGGATTGAGACCCAGTACTTC	CASSYRTGIETQYF
TRBD2	TRBJ2-3	once	TRBV4-3	TGCGCCAGCAGCCAATCCCCCCCCGGGGGGGCAACAGATACGCAGTATTTT	CASSQSPPGGATDTQYF